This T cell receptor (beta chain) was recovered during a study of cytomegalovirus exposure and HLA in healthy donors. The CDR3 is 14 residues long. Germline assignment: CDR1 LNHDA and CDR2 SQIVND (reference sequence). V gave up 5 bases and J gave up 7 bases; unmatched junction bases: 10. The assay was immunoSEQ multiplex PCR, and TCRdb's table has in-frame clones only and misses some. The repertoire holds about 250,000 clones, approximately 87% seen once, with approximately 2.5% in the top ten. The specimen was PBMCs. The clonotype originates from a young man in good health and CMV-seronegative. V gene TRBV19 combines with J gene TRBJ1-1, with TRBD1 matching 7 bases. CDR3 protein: CASSLRQGFGEAFF. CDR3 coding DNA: TGTGCCAGTAGTCTACGACAGGGTTTCGGTGAAGCTTTCTTT.